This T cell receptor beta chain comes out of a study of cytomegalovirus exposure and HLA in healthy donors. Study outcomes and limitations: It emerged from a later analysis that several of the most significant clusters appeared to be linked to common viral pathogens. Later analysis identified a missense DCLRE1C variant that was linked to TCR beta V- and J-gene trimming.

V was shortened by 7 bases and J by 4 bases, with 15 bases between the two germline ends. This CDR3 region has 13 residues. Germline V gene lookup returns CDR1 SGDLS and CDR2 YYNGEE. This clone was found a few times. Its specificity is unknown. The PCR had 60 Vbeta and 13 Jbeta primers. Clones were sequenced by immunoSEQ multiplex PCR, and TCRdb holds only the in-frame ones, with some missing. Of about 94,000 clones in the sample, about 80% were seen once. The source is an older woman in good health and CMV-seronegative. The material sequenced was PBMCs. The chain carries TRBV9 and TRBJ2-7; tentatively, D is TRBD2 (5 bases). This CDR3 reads CASQSPTGYEQYF. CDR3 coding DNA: TGTGCCAGCCAGTCCCCTACGGGATACGAGCAGTACTTC.